What follows are 10 T cell receptor beta chains derived from one specimen sequenced in a study of cytomegalovirus exposure and HLA in healthy donors. The PCR had 60 Vbeta and 13 Jbeta primers. Clones were read by immunoSEQ multiplex PCR, and TCRdb kept only the in-frame ones, dropping some. The data hold roughly 120,000 clones, with about three quarters observed a single time. The source material was PBMCs. The receptors here all came from a human donor in good health.

The chain joins TRBV4-2 to TRBJ1-5; D may be TRBD1 (6 bases). Germline loops: CDR1 LGHNA, CDR2 YNFKEQ. The V and J ends lost 7 bases and 5 bases respectively, with 15 bases between them. This CDR3 comprises 14 residues. CDR3 sequence: CASTGGGWDQPQHF. The CDR3 nucleotides read TGTGCCAGCACCGGGGGGGGCTGGGATCAGCCCCAGCATTTT.

The rearrangement uses TRBV6-5 and TRBJ2-3; 8 nucleotides align to TRBD2. Germline-derived CDR1 and CDR2 are MNHEY and SVGAGI. CDR3 size: 16 residues. Trimming took 4 bases from V and 1 from J; bases not matched to a gene: 7. The CDR3 region is CASSSYSGAGTDTQYF. CDR3 DNA: TGTGCCAGCAGTTCCTATAGCGGGGCTGGCACAGATACGCAGTATTTT.

The V and J genes are TRBV7-3 and TRBJ1-2; 8 positions match TRBD1. This CDR3 contains 18 residues. Germline assignment: CDR1 SGHTA and CDR2 FQGTGA. J was trimmed by 2 bases and V by 7 bases; bases with no gene match: 18. The CDR3 spells CASTPGQGRTEVNYGYTF. For the CDR3, the DNA is TGTGCCAGCACCCCAGGACAGGGAAGGACTGAGGTGAACTATGGCTACACCTTC. Variable domain in full (rest from reference TRBV7-3 and TRBJ1-2): GAGVSQTPSNKVTEKGKYVELRCDPISGHTALYWYRQSLGQGPEFLIYFQGTGAADDSGLPNDRFFAVRPEGSVSTLKIQRTERGDSAVYLCASTPGQGRTEVNYGYTFGSGTRLTVV.

V and J are TRBV2 and TRBJ1-1; TRBD1 agrees at 10 bases. V lost 4 bases to trimming and J lost 5 bases; unmatched junction nucleotides: 28. The CDR3 sequence is 22 residues long. Germline V gene sequence: CDR1 SNHLY, CDR2 FYNNEI. The CDR3 reads CASSAGFKGQGYEYGAVTEAFF. For the CDR3, the DNA is TGTGCCAGCAGTGCAGGTTTTAAGGGACAGGGGTACGAATATGGGGCGGTGACTGAAGCTTTCTTT.

The rearrangement joins TRBV2 to TRBJ2-7; D perhaps matches TRBD2 (5 bases). Germline lookup yields CDR1 SNHLY and CDR2 FYNNEI. There are 13 residues in the CDR3. Trimming pared 7 bases from V and 2 bases from J, leaving 12 bases between. The CDR3 coding sequence is TGTGCCAGCAAGATGAGAGGGACCTACGAGCAGTACTTC. This sequence encodes CASKMRGTYEQYF.

The chain carries TRBV28 and TRBJ1-2; no clear D gene. Germline V gene sequence: CDR1 MDHEN, CDR2 SYDVKM. The ends were cut back, 4 bases at V and 5 bases at J, with 11 bases in the middle. The CDR3 has 13 residues. In DNA form, the CDR3 reads TGTGCCAGCAGTTCTCCCGGGAAATATGGCTACACCTTC. Translated, it gives CASSSPGKYGYTF.

The chain has TRBV4-1 and TRBJ2-7, with a weak D call TRBD1 (5 bases). The CDR3 totals 15 residues. The germline V and J ends were trimmed by 4 bases and 5 bases, with 18 bases remaining between them. CDR1 and CDR2 from the germline V gene are MGHRA and YSYEKL. The CDR3 DNA follows: TGCGCCAGCAGCCCCTCCCCGGCAGGGCTTAACGAGCAGTACTTC. Translating gives CASSPSPAGLNEQYF.

This clone was seen a few times. This chain connects TRBV12-2 to TRBJ1-5; the table's D call, TRBD1, has no DNA check behind it. TRBV12-2 is a pseudogene segment. The CDR3 is 11 amino acids. The chain's CDR3 is CASRIQQPQHF. CDR3 nucleotides: TGTGCAAGTCGCATCCAGCAGCCCCAGCATTTT.

The chain joins TRBV5-1 to TRBJ2-3; tentatively, D is TRBD1 (5 bases). V lost 3 bases and J 6 bases, leaving 23 bases between the germline ends. Germline CDR1 is SGHRS and CDR2 is YFSETQ. CDR3 size: 17 residues. CDR3 protein: CASSSAGPPVLEDTQYF. The CDR3 DNA reads as TGCGCCAGCAGCTCGGCAGGGCCCCCTGTCTTGGAGGATACGCAGTATTTT.

This sequence joins TRBV9 and TRBJ1-2, with 7 positions matching TRBD1. The germline V gene encodes CDR1 SGDLS and CDR2 YYNGEE. This CDR3 has 15 residues. V shed 3 bases and J 6 bases; nucleotides not matched to a gene: 11. CDR3 DNA: TGTGCCAGCAGCGCAATGGGTCGACAGGGCAATGGCTACACCTTC. Amino acid sequence: CASSAMGRQGNGYTF.